Included here is one T cell receptor (beta chain) sequence, with context. The sample comes from a study of blood T cell repertoires in COVID-19. Across the whole study: Italy, Spain and the United States were the sources of the convalescent and acute COVID-19 samples. PBMCs, B-cell-depleted T cells, or T cells provided the cDNA or gDNA that made up the material.

CDR3 length: 15 residues. Trimming removed 6 bases from V and 3 bases from J, with 16 bases in between. CDR1 SGHVS and CDR2 FNYEAQ come from the germline V gene. Under the authors' procedure: Amplifying reference gene primers gave estimates of nucleated cell counts. Repertoires were generated with immunoSEQ multiplex PCR, while TCRdb's copy carries only in-frame clones and drops some. That table gives V, J and clone size, and the DNA gave D and trimming. The repertoire holds under 25,000 clones, about 89% seen once, with roughly 29% in the top ten. Sequenced: peripheral blood. The source is a woman in her 70s with active COVID-19. The genes are TRBV7-6 and TRBJ2-3, with a weak D call TRBD1 (5 bases). CDR3: CASSNGGASTDTQYF. The CDR3 bases are TGTGCCAGCAGTAACGGTGGGGCCAGTACAGATACGCAGTATTTT.